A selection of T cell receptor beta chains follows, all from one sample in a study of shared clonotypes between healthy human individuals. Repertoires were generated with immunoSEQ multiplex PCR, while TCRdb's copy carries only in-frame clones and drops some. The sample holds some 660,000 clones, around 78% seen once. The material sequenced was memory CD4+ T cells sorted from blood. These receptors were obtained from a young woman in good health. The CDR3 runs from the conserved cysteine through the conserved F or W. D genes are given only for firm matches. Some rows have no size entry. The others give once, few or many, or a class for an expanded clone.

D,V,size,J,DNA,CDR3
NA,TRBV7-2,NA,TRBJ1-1,TGTGCCAGCAGCTTTAGCTGGGGTGGAGAGGCTTTCTTT,CASSFSWGGEAFF
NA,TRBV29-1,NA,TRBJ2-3,TGCAGCGTCAAGGGTTGGCTGTCAGATACGCAGTATTTT,CSVKGWLSDTQYF
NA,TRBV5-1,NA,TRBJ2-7,TGCGCCAGCAGCTTGGGGGGGTACGAGCAGTACTTC,CASSLGGYEQYF
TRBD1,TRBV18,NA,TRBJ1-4,TGTGCCAGCTCACACAGAGGACAGGGGGCGGCTAATGAAAAACTGTTTTTT,CASSHRGQGAANEKLFF
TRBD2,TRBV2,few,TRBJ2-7,TGTGCCAGCAGTGGCACCGGGACTAGCGTCTCCTACGAGCAGTACTTC,CASSGTGTSVSYEQYF
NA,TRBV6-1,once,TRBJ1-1,TGTGCCAGCAGTTCCACAACGGGGTCGAACACTGAAGCTTTCTTT,CASSSTTGSNTEAFF
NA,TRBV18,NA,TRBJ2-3,TGTGCCAGCTCACCAGGAGATACGCAGTATTTT,CASSPGDTQYF
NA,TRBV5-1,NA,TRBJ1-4,TGCGCCAGCAGCTTTGGCTCCACAACTAATGAAAAACTGTTTTTT,CASSFGSTTNEKLFF
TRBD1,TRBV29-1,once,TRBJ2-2,TGCAGCGTTTTATTGCCAGGGGGTGCCGGGGAGCTGTTTTTT,CSVLLPGGAGELFF
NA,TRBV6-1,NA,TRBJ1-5,TGTGCCAGCAGGGGCCCCGAAGCTGATCAGCCCCAGCATTTT,CASRGPEADQPQHF
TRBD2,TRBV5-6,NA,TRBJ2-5,TGTGCCAGCAGCTGGGGAGGGCCCCAAGAGACCCAGTACTTC,CASSWGGPQETQYF
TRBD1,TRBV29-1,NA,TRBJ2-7,TGCAGCGTTACCCCGACAGGGGATGCCTACGAGCAGTACTTC,CSVTPTGDAYEQYF
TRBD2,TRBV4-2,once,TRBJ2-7,TGTGCCAGCAGCCAAGATGGTAGCGGGAGCAGGTACGAGCAGTACTTC,CASSQDGSGSRYEQYF
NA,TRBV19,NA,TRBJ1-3,TGTGCCAGTAGTATCGGGACACAGGGAAACACCATATATTTT,CASSIGTQGNTIYF
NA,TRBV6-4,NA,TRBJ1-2,TGTGCCAGCAGTGACTCTAGTGGTGGTAACTATGGCTACACCTTC,CASSDSSGGNYGYTF
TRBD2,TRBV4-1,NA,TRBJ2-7,TGCGCCAGCAGCCAAGAAAAGCGGGAGAGCTACGAGCAGTACTTC,CASSQEKRESYEQYF
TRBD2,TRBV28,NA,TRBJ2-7,TGTGCCTCCGGGACTAGCCTCTACGAGCAGTACTTC,CASGTSLYEQYF
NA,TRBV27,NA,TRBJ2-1,TGTGCCAGCAGTTTAAGGCTAGTGTCCTACAATGAGCAGTTCTTC,CASSLRLVSYNEQFF
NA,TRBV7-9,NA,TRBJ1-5,TGTGCCAGCAGCTTAGGAGAGGATCAGCCCCAGCATTTT,CASSLGEDQPQHF
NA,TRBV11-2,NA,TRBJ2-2,TGTGCCAGCAGCTTATCCAGACCCACCGGGGAGCTGTTTTTT,CASSLSRPTGELFF
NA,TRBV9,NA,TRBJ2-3,TGTGCCAGCAGCGTAGCTACGGGGACGCAGTATTTT,CASSVATGTQYF
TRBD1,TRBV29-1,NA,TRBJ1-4,TGCAGCGTACGGAAGGGGGCTGGGGAAAAACTGTTTTTT,CSVRKGAGEKLFF
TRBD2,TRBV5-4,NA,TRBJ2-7,TGTGCCAGCAGCGGCCCCGAAAGTAGCGGGGGGGGTTACGAGCAGTACTTC,CASSGPESSGGGYEQYF
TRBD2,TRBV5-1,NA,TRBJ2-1,TGCGCCAGCAGCCCCAGCGGGAGTGTCTACAATGAGCAGTTCTTC,CASSPSGSVYNEQFF
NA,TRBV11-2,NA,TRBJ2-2,TGTGCCAGCAGCTTAGATTTGGAGGTCACCGGGGAGCTGTTTTTT,CASSLDLEVTGELFF
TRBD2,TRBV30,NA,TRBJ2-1,TGTGCCTGGAGTGGACTCGGGAGGCCTTCCATCTACAATGAGCAGTTCTTC,CAWSGLGRPSIYNEQFF
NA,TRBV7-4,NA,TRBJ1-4,TGTGCCAGCAGCTTGGGGAGGACTAATGAAAAACTGTTTTTT,CASSLGRTNEKLFF
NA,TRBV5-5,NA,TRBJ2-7,TGTGCCAGCAGCTTCGGGACATTGGATCTCTACGAGCAGTACTTC,CASSFGTLDLYEQYF
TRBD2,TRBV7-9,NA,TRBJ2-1,TGTGCCAGCAGCCTGGGGGCGGGAGGGGTCAATGAGCAGTTCTTC,CASSLGAGGVNEQFF